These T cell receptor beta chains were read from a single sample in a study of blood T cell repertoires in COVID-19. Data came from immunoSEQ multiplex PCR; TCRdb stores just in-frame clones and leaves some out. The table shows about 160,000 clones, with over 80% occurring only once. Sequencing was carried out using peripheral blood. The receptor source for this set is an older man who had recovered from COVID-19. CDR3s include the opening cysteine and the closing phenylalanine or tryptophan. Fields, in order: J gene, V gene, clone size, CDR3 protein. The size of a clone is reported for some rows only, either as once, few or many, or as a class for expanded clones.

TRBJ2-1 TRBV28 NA CASREGQGAPHFNEQFF
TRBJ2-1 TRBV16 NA CASSQGGSYNEQFF
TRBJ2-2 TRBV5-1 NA CASSPYLTGNTGELFF
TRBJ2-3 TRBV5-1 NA CASSSAGAGDTQYF
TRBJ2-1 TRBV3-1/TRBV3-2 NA CATQGNSNEQFF
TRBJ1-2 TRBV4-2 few CASSQAQGVNYGYTF
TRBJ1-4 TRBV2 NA CASSAPPDIRNEKLFF
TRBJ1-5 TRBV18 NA CASSGDRNQPQHF
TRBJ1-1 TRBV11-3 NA CASSLAGHNTEAFF
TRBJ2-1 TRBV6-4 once CASSETVSSYNEQFF
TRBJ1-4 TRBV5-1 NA CASSSGTGTNEKLFF
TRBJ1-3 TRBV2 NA CASSIWAGGNTIYF
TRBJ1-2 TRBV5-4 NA CASSLEQDYGYTF
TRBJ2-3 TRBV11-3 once CASSLGQGGITDTQYF
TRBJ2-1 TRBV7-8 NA CASSLRQVAYNEQFF
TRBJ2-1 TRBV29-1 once CSVGAGPRNEQFF
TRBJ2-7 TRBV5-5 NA CASSLAAGPSYEQYF
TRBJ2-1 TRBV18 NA CASSPRRGPSGSVMNEQFF
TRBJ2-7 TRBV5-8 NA CASSLDGTGNYEQYF
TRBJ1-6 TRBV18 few CASSASGGDSPLHF
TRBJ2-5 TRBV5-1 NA CASSLGLAGVQETQYF
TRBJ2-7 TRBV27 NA CASSPRDRGNDEQYF
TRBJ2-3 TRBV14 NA CASSQDQEGVGTDTQYF
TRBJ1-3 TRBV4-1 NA CASSQNQGVGNTIYF
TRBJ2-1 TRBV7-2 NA CASSQDSSYNEQFF
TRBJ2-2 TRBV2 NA CASERTGNTGELFF
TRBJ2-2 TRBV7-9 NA CASSLGLAGGSGELFF
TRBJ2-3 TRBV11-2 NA CASSQYTDTQYF
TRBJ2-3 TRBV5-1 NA CASSLARGTLIADTQYF
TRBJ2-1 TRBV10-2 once CASSETSGTQFF
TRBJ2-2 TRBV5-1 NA CASSLSSSTGELFF
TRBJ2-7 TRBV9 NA CASSVGLAGGNEQYF
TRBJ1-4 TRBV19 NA CASSIDRVSEKLFF
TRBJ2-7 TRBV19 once CASSIRGTSYEQYF
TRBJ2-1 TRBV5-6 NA CASSMAVRNEQFF
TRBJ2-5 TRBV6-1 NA CASSEDSGVTQYF
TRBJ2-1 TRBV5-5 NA CASSLDSGRGLNEQFF
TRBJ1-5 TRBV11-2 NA CASSGTGTTKQPQHF
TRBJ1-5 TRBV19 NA CASSTRQGKPQHF
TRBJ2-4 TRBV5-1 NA CASSLGTGAGENIQYF
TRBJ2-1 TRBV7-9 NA CASNPVFRDDEQFF
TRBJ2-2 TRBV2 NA CASSVRQGPGELFF
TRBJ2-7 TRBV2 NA CASSENAGRSYEQYF
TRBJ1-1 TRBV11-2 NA CASSLFRERPEAFF
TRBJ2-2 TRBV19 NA CASATGTANTGELFF
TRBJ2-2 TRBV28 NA CASRDPRLHLAGGPFGELFF
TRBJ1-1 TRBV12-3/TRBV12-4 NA CASSTGYPEAFF
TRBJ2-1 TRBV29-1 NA CSAHTPLAGDNEQFF
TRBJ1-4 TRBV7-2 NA CASSPNRGFGEKLFF
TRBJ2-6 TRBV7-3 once CASSAESGANVLTF
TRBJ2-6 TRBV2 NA CASPPGQGASGANVLTF
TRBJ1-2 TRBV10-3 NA CAISDRDSDGYTF
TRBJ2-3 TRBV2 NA CASSSNGIRADTQYF
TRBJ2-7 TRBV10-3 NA CAISESGALTYEQYF
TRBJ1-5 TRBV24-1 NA CATGQPNSNQPQHF
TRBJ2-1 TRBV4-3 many CASSLTSGGNNEQFF
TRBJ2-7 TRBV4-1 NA CASSQKAGRTTYEQYF
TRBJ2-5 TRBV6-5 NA CASRPSVGGETQYF
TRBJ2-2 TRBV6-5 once CASSYVGTGELFF
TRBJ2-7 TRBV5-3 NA CARSFGVAGSSYEQYF